These T cell receptor beta chains were read from a single sample in a study of T cells in Graves' hyperthyroidism and ophthalmopathy. TCRdb analysed the multiplex PCR reads with MiXCR anew, one entry per CDR3 protein. This table has roughly 500,000 distinct CDR3 sequences, 40% to 50% appearing once. Sequenced: peripheral blood or thyroid tissue (not recorded which). Source of these receptors: an adult woman with Graves' disease, either hyperthyroidism or ophthalmopathy (not recorded which). CDR3s include the opening cysteine and the closing phenylalanine or tryptophan. Each record gives: clone size, D gene, J gene, V gene, CDR3 protein, CDR3 DNA. The D gene is left open where the match is weak. Rows give clone size only sometimes, using once, few, many, or a class for an expanded clone.

few TRBD1 TRBJ2-7 TRBV10-3 CAITDDRDYDEQYF TGTGCCATCACCGACGACAGGGATTACGACGAGCAGTACTTC
few TRBD1 TRBJ1-6 TRBV28 CASSSRTGWNSPLHF TGTGCCAGCAGTTCCCGGACAGGGTGGAATTCACCCCTCCACTTT
many - TRBJ1-3 TRBV5-5 CASSLGVGAGNTIYF TGTGCCAGCAGCCTCGGGGTGGGCGCTGGAAACACCATATATTTT
many - TRBJ1-5 TRBV2 CASRDSNQPQHF TGTGCCAGCAGAGATAGCAATCAGCCCCAGCATTTT
- - TRBJ1-5 TRBV11-2 CASSLPLGGGGGHRPQHF TGTGCCAGCAGCTTACCCCTCGGGGGGGGCGGGGGGCATCGGCCCCAGCATTTT
many TRBD2 TRBJ2-6 TRBV7-9 CASSLVWLAGPRGANVLTF TGTGCCAGCAGCTTAGTCTGGCTAGCGGGCCCCCGGGGGGCCAACGTCCTGACTTTC
many - TRBJ2-2 TRBV7-7 CAKGIGTGELFF TGTGCTAAGGGGATCGGAACTGGGGAGCTGTTTTTT
many - TRBJ1-1 TRBV19 CASRWGFTEAFF TGTGCCAGTAGGTGGGGATTCACTGAAGCTTTCTTT
few - TRBJ2-7 TRBV2 CASRRDGSSYEQYF TGTGCCAGCAGGAGGGACGGAAGCTCCTACGAGCAGTACTTC
many - TRBJ1-3 TRBV10-3 CATSGFRDTIYF TGTGCCACCTCGGGCTTTCGGGACACCATATATTTT
many TRBD1 TRBJ1-2 TRBV5-6 CASSLGQGSYTF TGTGCCAGCAGCTTGGGACAGGGGAGCTACACCTTC
- - TRBJ1-2 TRBV20-1 CSASSGYTF TGCAGTGCGTCTAGCGGCTACACCTTC
- TRBD1 TRBJ2-7 TRBV6-5 CASSYWDREGARGTYKQYF TGTGCCAGCAGTTACTGGGACAGGGAGGGAGCTCGGGGGACCTACAAGCAGTACTTC
- TRBD1 TRBJ2-7 TRBV7-8 CASSATPGQGAWEQYF TGTGCCAGCAGCGCAACGCCGGGACAGGGGGCATGGGAGCAGTACTTC
- - TRBJ2-2 TRBV7-7 CASSFGTGGTGELFF TGTGCTAGCAGCTTCGGGACTGGGGGTACCGGGGAGCTGTTTTTT
- - TRBJ1-1 TRBV20-1 CSASQSGDTEAFF TGCAGTGCTAGTCAGTCGGGAGACACTGAAGCTTTCTTT
- - TRBJ2-2 TRBV14 CASSPWRGPTGELFF TGTGCCAGCAGCCCTTGGAGGGGGCCCACCGGGGAGCTGTTTTTT
- - TRBJ1-2 TRBV20-1 CSARKGRDYGYTF TGCAGTGCCAGGAAAGGTCGTGACTATGGCTACACCTTC
- - TRBJ1-6 TRBV9 CASSVEGRPNSPLHF TGTGCCAGCAGCGTAGAGGGCAGACCGAATTCACCCCTCCACTTT
few TRBD2 TRBJ2-3 TRBV10-2 CASSTSGSTDTQYF TGCGCCAGCAGTACTAGCGGTAGCACAGATACGCAGTATTTT
many TRBD1 TRBJ1-6 TRBV5-4 CASSLQGSSPLHF TGTGCCAGCAGCTTACAGGGGTCTTCACCCCTCCACTTT
once - TRBJ2-2 TRBV12-3/TRBV12-4 CASSLFLATGELFF TGTGCCAGCAGTTTATTTTTGGCCACCGGGGAGCTGTTTTTT
few TRBD1 TRBJ1-2 TRBV25-1 CASRGQGGWGYTF TGTGCCAGCAGAGGACAGGGGGGATGGGGCTACACCTTC
- - TRBJ2-5 TRBV10-3 CAITDGGLQETQYF TGTGCCATCACGGACGGGGGGCTCCAAGAGACCCAGTACTTC
many - TRBJ1-6 TRBV12-3/TRBV12-4 CASSLAFGPLHF TGTGCCAGCAGTTTAGCTTTCGGTCCCCTCCACTTT
- TRBD2 TRBJ2-5 TRBV29-1 CSVETSGHETQYF TGCAGCGTGGAGACTAGCGGGCACGAGACCCAGTACTTC
- - TRBJ1-5 TRBV7-2 CASSPIRDRNQPQHF TGTGCCAGCAGCCCCATAAGGGACCGAAATCAGCCCCAGCATTTT
- - TRBJ2-7 TRBV13 CASSKRFAGEQYF TGTGCCAGCAGCAAGCGATTCGCCGGCGAGCAGTACTTC